This T cell receptor (beta chain) was sequenced during a study of OX40 agonist ivuxolimab in advanced cancers. Study-level findings and limits: Certain nonresponding patients likewise had low normalized T-cell clonal expansion. Averaging showed that CD8+ T cells had more expanded clones than CD4+ did.

Comments on this clone: Its antigen is not identified.

Method: immunoSEQ multiplex PCR; TCRdb's copy keeps in-frame clones and lacks some. The table has around 80,000 clones, more than 85% seen once. V was clipped by 6 bases and J by 3 bases, with 8 bases between them. Per the germline V gene, CDR1 is SQVTM and CDR2 is ANQGSEA. The CDR3 loop spans 11 amino acids. This TCR derives from an adult with an advanced solid tumor such as melanoma, head and neck, liver or kidney cancer. Material: CD4+ or CD8+ T cells sorted from blood, obtained in a trial of the OX40 agonist ivuxolimab. The V and J genes are TRBV29-1 and TRBJ1-1; unclear D gene. CDR3 sequence (DNA): TGCAGCGTCAACATCTACACTGAAGCTTTCTTT. Protein product: CSVNIYTEAFF.